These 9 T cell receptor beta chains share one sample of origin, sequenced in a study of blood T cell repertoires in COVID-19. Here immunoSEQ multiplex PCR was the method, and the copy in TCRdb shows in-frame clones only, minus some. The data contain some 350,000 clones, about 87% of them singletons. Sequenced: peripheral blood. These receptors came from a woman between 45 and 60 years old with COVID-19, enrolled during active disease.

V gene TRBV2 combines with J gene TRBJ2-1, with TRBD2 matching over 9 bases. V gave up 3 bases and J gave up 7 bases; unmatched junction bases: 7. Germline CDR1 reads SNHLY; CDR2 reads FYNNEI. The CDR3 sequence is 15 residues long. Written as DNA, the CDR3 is TGTGCCAGCAGTGAGCAGGGACTAGCAGGGAATGAGCAGTTCTTC. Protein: CASSEQGLAGNEQFF.

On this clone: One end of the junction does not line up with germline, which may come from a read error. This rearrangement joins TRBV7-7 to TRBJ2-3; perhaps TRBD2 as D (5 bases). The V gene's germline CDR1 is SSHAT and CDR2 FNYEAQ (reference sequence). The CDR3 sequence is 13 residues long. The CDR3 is CASSLDGKGTQYF. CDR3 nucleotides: TGTGCTAGCAGCTTAGACGGGAAGGGTACGCAGTATTTT. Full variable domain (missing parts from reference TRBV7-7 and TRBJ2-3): GAGVSQSPRYKVTKRGQDVTLRCDPISSHATLYWYQQALGQGPEFLTYFNYEAQPDKSGLPSDRFSAERPEGSISTLTIQRTEQRDSAMYRCASSLDGKGTQYFGPGTRLTVL.

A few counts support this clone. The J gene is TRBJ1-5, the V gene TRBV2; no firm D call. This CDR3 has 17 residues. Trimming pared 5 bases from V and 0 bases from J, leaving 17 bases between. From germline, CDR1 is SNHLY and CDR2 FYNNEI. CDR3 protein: CASSSGPTGYSNQPQHF. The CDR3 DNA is TGTGCCAGCAGTTCCGGACCGACGGGATATAGCAATCAGCCCCAGCATTTT.

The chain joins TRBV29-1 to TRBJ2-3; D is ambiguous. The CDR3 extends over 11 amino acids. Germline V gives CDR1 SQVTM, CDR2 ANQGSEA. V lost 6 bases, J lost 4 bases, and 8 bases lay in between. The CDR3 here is CSVYSSDTQYF. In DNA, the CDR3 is TGCAGCGTATACTCGTCAGATACGCAGTATTTT.

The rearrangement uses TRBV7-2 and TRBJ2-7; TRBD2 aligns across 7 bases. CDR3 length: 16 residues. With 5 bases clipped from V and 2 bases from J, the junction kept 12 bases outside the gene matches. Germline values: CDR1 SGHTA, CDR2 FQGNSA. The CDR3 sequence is CASSAPRGGRTYEQYF. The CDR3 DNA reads TGTGCCAGCAGCGCCCCTCGGGGCGGGAGAACCTACGAGCAGTACTTC. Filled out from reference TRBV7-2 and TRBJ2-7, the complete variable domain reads GAGVSQSPSNKVTEKGKDVELRCDPISGHTALYWYRQSLGQGLEFLIYFQGNSAPDKSGLPSDRFSAERTGGSVSTLTIQRTQQEDSAVYLCASSAPRGGRTYEQYFGPGTRLTVT.

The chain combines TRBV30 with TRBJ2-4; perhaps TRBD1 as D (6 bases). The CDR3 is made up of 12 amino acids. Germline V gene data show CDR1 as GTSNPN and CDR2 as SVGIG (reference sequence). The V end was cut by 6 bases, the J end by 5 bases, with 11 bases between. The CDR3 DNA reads TGTGCCTGTCTAACAGGGCAAAACATTCAGTACTTC. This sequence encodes CACLTGQNIQYF.

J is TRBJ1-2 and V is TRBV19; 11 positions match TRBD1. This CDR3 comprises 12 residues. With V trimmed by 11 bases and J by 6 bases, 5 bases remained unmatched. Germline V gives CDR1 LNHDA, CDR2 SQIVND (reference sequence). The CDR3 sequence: CAGRTGGDGYTF. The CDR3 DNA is TGTGCCGGACGGACAGGGGGCGATGGCTACACCTTC.

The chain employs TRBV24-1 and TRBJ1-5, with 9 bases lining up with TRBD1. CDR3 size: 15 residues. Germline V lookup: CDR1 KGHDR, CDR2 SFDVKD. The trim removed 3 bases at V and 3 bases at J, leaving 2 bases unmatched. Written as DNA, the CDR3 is TGTGCCACCAGTGATCGGGACAGGGACAATCAGCCCCAGCATTTT. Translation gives CATSDRDRDNQPQHF.

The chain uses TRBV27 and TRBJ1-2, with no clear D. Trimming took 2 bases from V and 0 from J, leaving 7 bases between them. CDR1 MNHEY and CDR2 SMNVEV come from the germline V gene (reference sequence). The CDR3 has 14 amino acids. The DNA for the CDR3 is TGTGCCAGCAGTTTAGGAGCAGCTAACTATGGCTACACCTTC. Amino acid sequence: CASSLGAANYGYTF.